One sample yielded the 24 T cell receptor beta chains listed below, sequenced in a study of CD8+CD57+ T cells in acquired aplastic anemia. Profiles of TCR beta VDJ and CDR3 were generated from a genomic DNA template. TCRdb re-called the reads with MiXCR, one entry per CDR3 protein. The sample has some 150,000 distinct CDR3 sequences; 41% are singletons. Sequencing used sorted CD4+, CD8+, or CD8+CD57+ T cells (not recorded which) from PBMCs. The source is a human donor in good health, serving as a control.

In the case of this clonotype: A much larger clone sits a single nucleotide away, making a read error possible. This chain joins TRBV28 and TRBJ2-7; 7 positions agree with TRBD1. This CDR3 is built from 14 residues. Unmatched junction bases numbered 10, after V lost 11 bases and J lost 0 bases. The germline gives CDR1 MDHEN, CDR2 SYDVKM. In DNA form, the CDR3 reads TGTGCCGGCGTTTCGGGACAGCACTCCTACGAGCAGTACTTC. Amino acid sequence: CAGVSGQHSYEQYF.

This clonotype was observed a handful of times. The genes are TRBV19 and TRBJ2-7; D perhaps matches TRBD1 (6 bases). V lost 9 bases to trimming and J lost 6 bases, with 21 bases between them. The germline CDR1 and CDR2 sequences are LNHDA and SQIVND (reference sequence). The CDR3 runs 14 residues. CDR3 DNA: TGTGCCAGCCCACGGAATACAGGGACGGCCGAGCAGTACTTC. Its translation is CASPRNTGTAEQYF. The variable domain in full, completed from reference TRBV19 and TRBJ2-7, reads DGGITQSPKYLFRKEGQNVTLSCEQNLNHDAMYWYRQDPGQGLRLIYYSQIVNDFQKGDIAEGYSVSREKKESFPLTVTSAQKNPTAFYLCASPRNTGTAEQYFGPGTRLTVT.

This clonotype was observed at least ten times. This chain joins TRBV5-1 and TRBJ2-3; TRBD2 matches 8 bases. CDR3 length equals 16 residues. Germline V CDR1 and CDR2: SGHRS, YFSETQ. V dropped 0 bases and J dropped 6; count of bases not matched to a gene: 9. The CDR3 region is CASSLGSSGVTDTQYF. The CDR3 DNA reads as TGCGCCAGCAGCTTGGGGAGTAGCGGGGTCACGGATACGCAGTATTTT.

J is TRBJ1-1 and V is TRBV13, with TRBD1 identical over 9 bases. CDR1 is PRHDT and CDR2 is FYEKMQ in the germline V gene (reference sequence). J was trimmed by 0 bases and V by 0 bases; bases with no gene match: 8. The CDR3 totals 18 residues. CDR3 amino acids: CASSLGSGTGRVNTEAFF. The DNA of the CDR3 is TGTGCCAGCAGCTTAGGATCGGGGACAGGGCGGGTGAACACTGAAGCTTTCTTT.

The table lists this clonotype with a few counts. The chain links TRBV18 to TRBJ2-3; no clear D. Looked up from germline, CDR1 is KGHSH and CDR2 is LQKENI. V lost 1 base, J lost 2 bases, and 4 bases lay in between. CDR3 size: 13 residues. CDR3 loop: CASSPQDTDTQYF. The CDR3 nucleotides read TGTGCCAGCTCACCACAGGACACAGATACGCAGTATTTT.

The rearrangement links TRBV10-3 to TRBJ1-4, with a tentative D call TRBD1 (5 bases). There are 14 residues in the CDR3. Germline assignment: CDR1 ENHRY and CDR2 SYGVKD. V was cut by 10 bases and J by 5 bases, with 17 bases left in between. The CDR3 here is CASRQWTRNEKLFF. DNA for the CDR3: TGTGCCAGCAGGCAATGGACAAGAAATGAAAAACTGTTTTTT.

About this clonotype itself: This may stem from a read error, because a much larger clone lies one nucleotide away. The rearrangement joins TRBV6-2 or TRBV6-3 to TRBJ2-3; D is unresolved. This CDR3 has 16 amino acids. Trimming shortened V by 2 bases and J by 4 bases, and 16 bases separated the two germline ends. Per the germline V gene, CDR1 is MNHEY and CDR2 is SVGEGT. The CDR3 nucleotides read TGTGCCAGCAGTTACGCGTTGCAGACGGCGGCAGATACGCAGTATTTT. Its translation is CASSYALQTAADTQYF.

V and J are TRBV5-1 and TRBJ2-7; the match to TRBD2 covers 7 bases. From germline, CDR1 is SGHRS and CDR2 YFSETQ. CDR3 length: 14 amino acids. The ends lost 4 bases at V and 2 bases at J; junction bases unmatched: 6. The CDR3: CASSGRDGTYEQYF. Here the CDR3 DNA reads TGCGCCAGCAGCGGGAGGGATGGGACCTACGAGCAGTACTTC. Filled out from reference TRBV5-1 and TRBJ2-7, the complete variable domain reads KAGVTQTPRYLIKTRGQQVTLSCSPISGHRSVSWYQQTPGQGLQFLFEYFSETQRNKGNFPGRFSGRQFSNSRSEMNVSTLELGDSALYLCASSGRDGTYEQYFGPGTRLTVT.

This clonotype was detected ten times or more. The gene calls are TRBV7-9 and TRBJ2-3; D possibly matches TRBD1 or TRBD2 (5 bases each). CDR1 is SEHNR, CDR2 FQNEAQ, per germline (reference sequence). The CDR3 contains 16 residues. The V gene lost 7 bases and the J gene lost 5 bases, with 22 bases spanning the gap. The CDR3 DNA sequence: TGTGCCAGCAACTCTGGTGGCGGTGGGGGTGTAGATACGCAGTATTTT. Translating it yields CASNSGGGGGVDTQYF.

The rearrangement joins TRBV10-2 to TRBJ1-2; D is perhaps TRBD1 (6 bases). V was pared by 6 bases and J by 7 bases, with 15 bases between. Germline values: CDR1 WSHSY, CDR2 SAAADI. CDR3 size: 13 residues. CDR3 sequence reads: CASRLQGGVGYTF. The CDR3 DNA reads TGCGCCAGCAGATTACAGGGTGGGGTTGGCTACACCTTC.

This clonotype appeared many times. The chain has TRBV20-1 and TRBJ1-2; D is perhaps TRBD1 (5 bases). The germline CDR1 and CDR2 sequences are DFQATT and SNEGSKA (reference sequence). The V gene lost 5 bases and the J gene lost 0 bases, with 13 bases spanning the gap. CDR3 length equals 14 residues. CDR3 sequence: CSAPPQAPNYGYTF. Written as DNA, the CDR3 is TGCAGTGCTCCCCCACAGGCTCCTAACTATGGCTACACCTTC.

This clonotype came up many times. J is TRBJ1-1 and V is TRBV7-9, with D perhaps TRBD1 (5 bases). The CDR3 sequence is 19 residues long. Germline-derived CDR1 and CDR2 are SEHNR and FQNEAQ (reference sequence). V was cut by 3 bases and J by 3 bases, with 26 bases left in between. The CDR3 DNA is TGTGCCAGCAGCTTTTTTCGGGGGACCCTGGGTGAGGGCGACACTGAAGCTTTCTTT. It encodes CASSFFRGTLGEGDTEAFF.

The chain has TRBV3-1 and TRBJ1-3, with 9 bases matching TRBD1. Germline V gives CDR1 LGHDT, CDR2 YNNKEL (reference sequence). J lost 5 bases, V lost 3 bases, and 11 bases had no gene match. The CDR3 loop spans 17 amino acids. Here the CDR3 DNA reads TGTGCCAGCAGCCAGGGGACAGGGAGGAATAGTAGAAACACCATATATTTT. As protein: CASSQGTGRNSRNTIYF.

The chain is built from TRBV11-2 and TRBJ2-1; 10 nucleotides align to TRBD2. Germline V lookup: CDR1 SGHAT, CDR2 FQNNGV. After removal of 4 bases from V and 4 bases from J, the junction contained 4 bases not matched to a gene. This CDR3 has 15 residues. For the CDR3, the DNA is TGTGCCAGCAGCTCCGGACTAGCGGATTACAATGAGCAGTTCTTC. Translated, it gives CASSSGLADYNEQFF.

This clonotype came up a few times. This clone may be a read error of a much larger clone one base away. V and J are TRBV3-1 and TRBJ1-2; the D gene is possibly TRBD1 (6 bases). The CDR3 runs to 12 residues. Germline CDR1 is LGHDT and CDR2 is YNNKEL (reference sequence). CDR3 coding DNA: TGTGCCGGCAGCCAAACAGGGTTTGACTACACCTTC. This gives the protein CAGSQTGFDYTF.

This clonotype was detected many times. The V and J genes are TRBV14 and TRBJ2-1; D unclear. Germline CDR1 is SGHDN and CDR2 is FVKESK. The V end was cut by 2 bases, the J end by 5 bases, with 4 bases between. The CDR3 sequence is 12 residues long. As DNA, the CDR3 is TGTGCCAGCAGCCAAATAAACAATGAGCAGTTCTTC. This gives the protein CASSQINNEQFF.

The chain combines TRBV9 with TRBJ2-2, with D possibly matching TRBD2 (5 bases). Trimming took off 0 bases at V and 6 bases at J, with 9 bases between the two ends. Per the germline V gene, CDR1 is SGDLS and CDR2 is YYNGEE. The CDR3 covers 14 residues. The CDR3 reads CASSVAPGAGELFF. Here the CDR3 DNA reads TGTGCCAGCAGCGTAGCTCCCGGGGCCGGGGAGCTGTTTTTT. Full variable domain (remainder filled in from reference TRBV9 and TRBJ2-2): DSGVTQTPKHLITATGQRVTLRCSPRSGDLSVYWYQQSLDQGLQFLIQYYNGEERAKGNILERFSAQQFPDLHSELNLSSLELGDSALYFCASSVAPGAGELFFGEGSRLTVL.

The rearrangement uses TRBV7-9 and TRBJ1-6; TRBD1 matches 7 bases. From germline, CDR1 is SEHNR and CDR2 FQNEAQ (reference sequence). This CDR3 spans 13 amino acids. The V segment lost 4 bases and the J segment 8 bases; nucleotides outside the gene matches: 2. CDR3 in amino acids: CASSWTGHSPLHF. The CDR3 region has the DNA TGTGCCAGCAGCTGGACAGGACATTCACCCCTCCACTTT.

This clonotype has a count of ten or more. This rearrangement joins TRBV19 to TRBJ1-2; D gene ambiguous. The germline V and J ends were trimmed by 6 bases and 2 bases, with 7 bases remaining between them. The CDR3 spans 12 residues. Per germline, CDR1 LNHDA and CDR2 SQIVND (reference sequence). This CDR3 reads CASRQLNYGYTF. CDR3 bases: TGTGCCAGTAGACAGTTAAACTATGGCTACACCTTC.

The chain is built from TRBV19 and TRBJ2-7; D may be TRBD2 (5 bases). The CDR3 has 13 amino acids. Trimming stripped 4 bases from V and 5 bases from J, with 12 bases between. The germline gives CDR1 LNHDA, CDR2 SQIVND (reference sequence). The CDR3 sequence is CASSRTGNHEQYF. CDR3 DNA sequence: TGTGCCAGTAGTAGGACGGGAAACCACGAGCAGTACTTC.

The rearrangement links TRBV4-3 to TRBJ1-2; unclear D gene. V lost 0 bases and J 8 bases, leaving 16 bases between the germline ends. CDR3 length equals 15 residues. Germline loops: CDR1 LGHNA, CDR2 YSLEER. CDR3 nucleotides: TGCGCCAGCAGCCAAGAATTTCGGTCAGGCGGAGGCTACACCTTC. Its protein product is CASSQEFRSGGGYTF.

This clonotype appeared once. The chain couples TRBV24-1 to TRBJ2-2, with a weak D call TRBD2 (6 bases). The CDR3 covers 16 residues. CDR1 is KGHDR and CDR2 is SFDVKD in the germline V gene. V lost 5 bases to trimming and J lost 1 base, with 13 bases between them. The CDR3 protein is CATSGAGSMNTGELFF. As DNA, the CDR3 is TGTGCCACCAGTGGGGCGGGGTCTATGAACACCGGGGAGCTGTTTTTT.

This clonotype came up many times. The chain carries TRBV20-1 and TRBJ2-5; 9 nucleotides match TRBD1. The CDR3 contains 14 residues. The germline V gene encodes CDR1 DFQATT and CDR2 SNEGSKA (reference sequence). The J segment lost 3 bases and the V segment lost 1 base, leaving 3 bases of the junction unmatched. DNA for the CDR3: TGCAGTGCTAGAGCTGGGACAGGGAAAGAGACCCAGTACTTC. Its translation is CSARAGTGKETQYF.

The CDR3 region is CASSKTGVEEKLFF. CDR3 nucleotides: TGTGCCAGTAGTAAAACAGGGGTGGAAGAAAAACTGTTTTTT. The rearrangement uses TRBV19 and TRBJ1-4; 7 bases map to TRBD1. J was trimmed by 8 bases and V by 4 bases; bases with no gene match: 7. The CDR3 is 14 amino acids. CDR1 LNHDA and CDR2 SQIVND come from the germline V gene (reference sequence).